A selection of T cell receptor beta chains follows, all from one sample in a study of blood T cell repertoires in COVID-19. The table came from immunoSEQ multiplex PCR; TCRdb's copy has only in-frame clones and leaves some out. The table includes 150,000 to 200,000 clones, about 83% detected once. The sequenced sample consisted of peripheral blood. The source is a human donor in a cohort sampled during active COVID-19. Both conserved end residues are part of each CDR3. A D gene is named only where the DNA matches it firmly. Clone size is stated in some rows and not others, as once, few, many or a class when expanded.

j_gene: TRBJ2-2; abundance: NA; v_gene: TRBV3-1/TRBV3-2; d_gene: NA; CDR3nt: TGTGCCAGCAGCCAAGAGGACAGCAACACCGGGGAGCTGTTTTTT; CDR3aa: CASSQEDSNTGELFF
j_gene: TRBJ1-1; abundance: NA; v_gene: TRBV18; d_gene: NA; CDR3nt: TGTGCCAGCTCACCAGGGTCTACGGGGGGCACTGAAGCTTTCTTT; CDR3aa: CASSPGSTGGTEAFF
j_gene: TRBJ1-1; abundance: few; v_gene: TRBV6-2/TRBV6-3; d_gene: NA; CDR3nt: TGTGCCAGCAGTTACCCCCTTAGAACTGAAGCTTTCTTT; CDR3aa: CASSYPLRTEAFF
j_gene: TRBJ1-4; abundance: NA; v_gene: TRBV3-1/TRBV3-2; d_gene: NA; CDR3nt: TGTGCCAGCAGCCAAGGGGGGGGGCGTGAAAAACTGTTTTTT; CDR3aa: CASSQGGGREKLFF
j_gene: TRBJ2-2; abundance: NA; v_gene: TRBV21-1; d_gene: NA; CDR3nt: TGTGCCAGCAGCAATCTTCCCAGGGGCCCCCTCTGGAATTACACCGGGGAGCTGTTTTTT; CDR3aa: CASSNLPRGPLWNYTGELFF
j_gene: TRBJ1-6; abundance: NA; v_gene: TRBV30; d_gene: NA; CDR3nt: TGTGCCTGGAGTGCCACAGGGTATTCACCCCTCCACTTT; CDR3aa: CAWSATGYSPLHF
j_gene: TRBJ2-3; abundance: once; v_gene: TRBV9; d_gene: TRBD2; CDR3nt: TGTGCCAGCAGCGGAGACACGCGGGGGGATACGCAGTATTTT; CDR3aa: CASSGDTRGDTQYF
j_gene: TRBJ1-4; abundance: NA; v_gene: TRBV5-4; d_gene: TRBD1; CDR3nt: TGTGCCAGCAGCAACCAGGGGGCGGTGGAAAAACTGTTTTTT; CDR3aa: CASSNQGAVEKLFF
j_gene: TRBJ2-7; abundance: NA; v_gene: TRBV10-3; d_gene: NA; CDR3nt: TGTGCCACCGGAGGGGGCCCGGCCTACGAGCAGTACTTC; CDR3aa: CATGGGPAYEQYF
j_gene: TRBJ2-3; abundance: NA; v_gene: TRBV11-3; d_gene: NA; CDR3nt: TGTGCCAGCAGCCCTTCCCAGGGTGGTGACACAGATACGCAGTATTTT; CDR3aa: CASSPSQGGDTDTQYF
j_gene: TRBJ2-4; abundance: NA; v_gene: TRBV28; d_gene: TRBD1; CDR3nt: TGTGCCAGCAGTTTAGGGGGACAGCTGGCCAAAAACATTCAGTACTTC; CDR3aa: CASSLGGQLAKNIQYF
j_gene: TRBJ1-4; abundance: once; v_gene: TRBV19; d_gene: TRBD1; CDR3nt: TGTGCCAGTAGTAGAACAGGGGACAGGGAAAAACTGTTTTTT; CDR3aa: CASSRTGDREKLFF
j_gene: TRBJ2-1; abundance: NA; v_gene: TRBV11-2; d_gene: TRBD2; CDR3nt: TGTGCCAGCAGCTCCGCGCGGGAGCGGGGGTCCGAGCAGTTCTTC; CDR3aa: CASSSARERGSEQFF
j_gene: TRBJ1-1; abundance: NA; v_gene: TRBV6-2/TRBV6-3; d_gene: TRBD1; CDR3nt: TGTGCCAGCAGTTCAACACGAGGACAGGGGATGAACACTGAAGCTTTCTTT; CDR3aa: CASSSTRGQGMNTEAFF
j_gene: TRBJ1-1; abundance: NA; v_gene: TRBV28; d_gene: NA; CDR3nt: TGTGCCAGCAGACCCCCGGGGCAGGAGGGAGCTTTCTTT; CDR3aa: CASRPPGQEGAFF
j_gene: TRBJ2-3; abundance: NA; v_gene: TRBV28; d_gene: TRBD2; CDR3nt: TGTGCCAGCAGCCTTCGGCGGGGGGGCCTCCGCACAGATACGCAGTATTTT; CDR3aa: CASSLRRGGLRTDTQYF
j_gene: TRBJ1-2; abundance: once; v_gene: TRBV28; d_gene: TRBD1; CDR3nt: TGTGCCAGCCGACAGGGCTCCTATGGCTACACCTTC; CDR3aa: CASRQGSYGYTF
j_gene: TRBJ2-5; abundance: NA; v_gene: TRBV29-1; d_gene: TRBD2; CDR3nt: TGCAGCGTTTACCCTAGCGGAGTCCAAGAGACCCAGTACTTC; CDR3aa: CSVYPSGVQETQYF
j_gene: TRBJ2-7; abundance: once; v_gene: TRBV6-5; d_gene: NA; CDR3nt: TGTGCCAGCACCAGGGATTATAAGCAGTACTTC; CDR3aa: CASTRDYKQYF
j_gene: TRBJ1-2; abundance: NA; v_gene: TRBV4-1; d_gene: TRBD1; CDR3nt: TGCGCCAGCAGCCGGCTGACAGGGGGCGGGAAGAATGGCTACACCTTC; CDR3aa: CASSRLTGGGKNGYTF
j_gene: TRBJ2-7; abundance: NA; v_gene: TRBV9; d_gene: TRBD1; CDR3nt: TGTGCCAGCAGCGTAGACGGGACAGGGGAGTTGTACGAGCAGTACTTC; CDR3aa: CASSVDGTGELYEQYF
j_gene: TRBJ1-1; abundance: once; v_gene: TRBV5-6; d_gene: NA; CDR3nt: TGTGCCAGCAGCTTAGGCCGGGTAACAGGCACTGAAGCTTTCTTT; CDR3aa: CASSLGRVTGTEAFF
j_gene: TRBJ2-7; abundance: NA; v_gene: TRBV18; d_gene: NA; CDR3nt: TGTGCCAGCTCACCACTGGGCCGCTACGAGCAGTACTTC; CDR3aa: CASSPLGRYEQYF
j_gene: TRBJ2-7; abundance: once; v_gene: TRBV11-3; d_gene: NA; CDR3nt: TGTGCCAGCAGCTTGGGGGCCGCTGGCTCCTACGAGCAGTACTTC; CDR3aa: CASSLGAAGSYEQYF
j_gene: TRBJ2-3; abundance: NA; v_gene: TRBV9; d_gene: NA; CDR3nt: TGTGCCAGCGGGGGCAGCACTAGCACAGATACGCAGTATTTT; CDR3aa: CASGGSTSTDTQYF
j_gene: TRBJ2-7; abundance: once; v_gene: TRBV28; d_gene: NA; CDR3nt: TGTGCCAGCAGTTCCCTAGACGAGCAGTACTTC; CDR3aa: CASSSLDEQYF
j_gene: TRBJ2-3; abundance: NA; v_gene: TRBV5-6; d_gene: NA; CDR3nt: TGTGCCAGCAGCCCGGTAGGGGGGGGCGCAACAGATACGCAGTATTTT; CDR3aa: CASSPVGGGATDTQYF
j_gene: TRBJ2-5; abundance: NA; v_gene: TRBV6-1; d_gene: TRBD2; CDR3nt: TGTGCCAGCAGTGAAGGAGTAGCGGGGTACCAAGAGACCCAGTACTTC; CDR3aa: CASSEGVAGYQETQYF
j_gene: TRBJ1-2; abundance: NA; v_gene: TRBV2; d_gene: TRBD1; CDR3nt: TGTGCCAGCAGGGCTACAATACCCGGGACAGGCAGCTATGGCTACACCTTC; CDR3aa: CASRATIPGTGSYGYTF
j_gene: TRBJ2-5; abundance: once; v_gene: TRBV5-4; d_gene: TRBD1; CDR3nt: TGTGCCAGCAGCTTGAGGGGGCGCGTGGAGACCCAGTACTTC; CDR3aa: CASSLRGRVETQYF
j_gene: TRBJ2-3; abundance: NA; v_gene: TRBV5-1; d_gene: TRBD2; CDR3nt: TGCGCCAGCAGCATTAGCGGGAGTGCCCGCACAGATACGCAGTATTTT; CDR3aa: CASSISGSARTDTQYF
j_gene: TRBJ1-6; abundance: NA; v_gene: TRBV6-5; d_gene: NA; CDR3nt: TGTGCCAGCAGTTACCGGGGTTCACCCCTCCACTTT; CDR3aa: CASSYRGSPLHF
j_gene: TRBJ1-5; abundance: NA; v_gene: TRBV7-8; d_gene: NA; CDR3nt: TGTGCCAGCAGCTTAGTGCGAGGACAGATGGTCAATCAGCCCCAGCATTTT; CDR3aa: CASSLVRGQMVNQPQHF
j_gene: TRBJ2-5; abundance: once; v_gene: TRBV11-1; d_gene: TRBD2; CDR3nt: TGTGCCAGCAGCTGGGGTAGCGGGGGCCACCAAGAGACCCAGTACTTC; CDR3aa: CASSWGSGGHQETQYF
j_gene: TRBJ2-7; abundance: NA; v_gene: TRBV7-9; d_gene: NA; CDR3nt: TGTGCCAGCAGTCAGGATCGTGGTACCTTCTCCTACGAGCAGTACTTC; CDR3aa: CASSQDRGTFSYEQYF
j_gene: TRBJ2-3; abundance: NA; v_gene: TRBV30; d_gene: TRBD2; CDR3nt: TGTGCCTGGAGTGGAGGACTAGCGGGGGCCACAGATACGCAGTATTTT; CDR3aa: CAWSGGLAGATDTQYF
j_gene: TRBJ2-7; abundance: NA; v_gene: TRBV9; d_gene: NA; CDR3nt: TGTGCCAGCAGCCCAAGCGGAGGCTCCTACGAGCAGTACTTC; CDR3aa: CASSPSGGSYEQYF
j_gene: TRBJ1-5; abundance: NA; v_gene: TRBV30; d_gene: TRBD1; CDR3nt: TGTGCCTGGAGTCCTGAAGGACAGGGTGGTCAGCCCCAGCATTTT; CDR3aa: CAWSPEGQGGQPQHF
j_gene: TRBJ2-7; abundance: NA; v_gene: TRBV15; d_gene: TRBD2; CDR3nt: TGTGCCACCAGCCCGGGACTAGCGGGGGAATGGCAGTACTTC; CDR3aa: CATSPGLAGEWQYF
j_gene: TRBJ2-7; abundance: NA; v_gene: TRBV2; d_gene: NA; CDR3nt: TGTGCCAGCAGGCAACTATTTCGGGTCCTGAGCTCCTACGAGCAGTACTTC; CDR3aa: CASRQLFRVLSSYEQYF
j_gene: TRBJ2-3; abundance: NA; v_gene: TRBV5-5; d_gene: NA; CDR3nt: TGTGCCAGCAGCTTGGGGGCAGCAGATACGCAGTATTTT; CDR3aa: CASSLGAADTQYF
j_gene: TRBJ2-5; abundance: NA; v_gene: TRBV5-4; d_gene: NA; CDR3nt: TGTGCCAGCAGCCCAGGGGTCCAAGAGACCCAGTACTTC; CDR3aa: CASSPGVQETQYF
j_gene: TRBJ2-1; abundance: NA; v_gene: TRBV13; d_gene: TRBD2; CDR3nt: TGTGCCAGCAGCCCAGAGGGTAGCGGGGTCTACAATGAGCAGTTCTTC; CDR3aa: CASSPEGSGVYNEQFF
j_gene: TRBJ2-7; abundance: NA; v_gene: TRBV4-1; d_gene: NA; CDR3nt: TGCGCCAGCAGCCAAGACCCTACCTACGAGCAGTACTTC; CDR3aa: CASSQDPTYEQYF
j_gene: TRBJ2-3; abundance: NA; v_gene: TRBV6-5; d_gene: NA; CDR3nt: TGTGCCAGCAGGTCGGAGAGGGGGAGCACAGATACGCAGTATTTT; CDR3aa: CASRSERGSTDTQYF
j_gene: TRBJ1-2; abundance: NA; v_gene: TRBV30; d_gene: NA; CDR3nt: TGTGCCTGGAGTCCACTGCTCAACTATGGCTACACCTTC; CDR3aa: CAWSPLLNYGYTF
j_gene: TRBJ2-1; abundance: NA; v_gene: TRBV7-9; d_gene: TRBD2; CDR3nt: TGTGCCAGCAGCTCGTCTTCTGGCGGGAGAGCCCATGAGCAGTTCTTC; CDR3aa: CASSSSSGGRAHEQFF
j_gene: TRBJ1-5; abundance: NA; v_gene: TRBV30; d_gene: NA; CDR3nt: TGTGCCTGGAGCGATAGTTTGAATCAGCCCCAGCATTTT; CDR3aa: CAWSDSLNQPQHF
j_gene: TRBJ2-3; abundance: once; v_gene: TRBV5-6; d_gene: TRBD2; CDR3nt: TGTGCCAGCAGCACCGTCAGCGGGGGAGGGGCAGATACGCAGTATTTT; CDR3aa: CASSTVSGGGADTQYF
j_gene: TRBJ2-7; abundance: NA; v_gene: TRBV7-2; d_gene: TRBD2; CDR3nt: TGTGCCAGCAGCTTAGTCGGGAGGTGGTACGAGCAGTACTTC; CDR3aa: CASSLVGRWYEQYF
j_gene: TRBJ2-5; abundance: NA; v_gene: TRBV5-1; d_gene: TRBD2; CDR3nt: TGCGCCAGCAGCTTAGGCGGACTAGCGGGGGGTCAAGAGACCCAGTACTTC; CDR3aa: CASSLGGLAGGQETQYF
j_gene: TRBJ1-1; abundance: NA; v_gene: TRBV6-1; d_gene: NA; CDR3nt: TGTGCCAGCAGTGAAGGTCAGGGGAGAAGGGACACTGAAGCTTTCTTT; CDR3aa: CASSEGQGRRDTEAFF
j_gene: TRBJ1-6; abundance: NA; v_gene: TRBV5-4; d_gene: NA; CDR3nt: TGTGCCACCCGCCTGGCAACCTATAATTCACCCCTCCACTTT; CDR3aa: CATRLATYNSPLHF
j_gene: TRBJ2-2; abundance: NA; v_gene: TRBV6-2/TRBV6-3; d_gene: NA; CDR3nt: TGTGCCAGCAGCCGTCGTGAGGGCGGGGAGCTGTTTTTT; CDR3aa: CASSRREGGELFF